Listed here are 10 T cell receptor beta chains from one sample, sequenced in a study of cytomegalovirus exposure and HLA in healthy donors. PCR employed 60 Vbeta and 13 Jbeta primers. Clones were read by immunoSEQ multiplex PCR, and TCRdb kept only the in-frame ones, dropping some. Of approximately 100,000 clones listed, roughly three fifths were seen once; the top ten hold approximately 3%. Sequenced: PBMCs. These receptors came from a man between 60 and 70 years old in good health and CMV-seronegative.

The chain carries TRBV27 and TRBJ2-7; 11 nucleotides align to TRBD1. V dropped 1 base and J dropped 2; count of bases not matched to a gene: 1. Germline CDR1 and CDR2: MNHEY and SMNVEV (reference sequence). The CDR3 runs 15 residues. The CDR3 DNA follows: TGTGCCAGCAGTTTATTGGGACAGGGGGCCTACGAGCAGTACTTC. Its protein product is CASSLLGQGAYEQYF.

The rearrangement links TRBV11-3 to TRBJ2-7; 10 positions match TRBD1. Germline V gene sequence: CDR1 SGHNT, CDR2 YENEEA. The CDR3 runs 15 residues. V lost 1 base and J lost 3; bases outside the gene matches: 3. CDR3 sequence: CASSLGGTGVYEQYF. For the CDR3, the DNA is TGTGCCAGCAGCTTAGGGGGGACAGGGGTCTACGAGCAGTACTTC.

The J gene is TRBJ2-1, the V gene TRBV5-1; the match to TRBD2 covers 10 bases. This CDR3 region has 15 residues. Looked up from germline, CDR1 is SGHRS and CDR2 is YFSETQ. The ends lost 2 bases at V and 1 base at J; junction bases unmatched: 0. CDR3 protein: CASSFSGGSYNEQFF. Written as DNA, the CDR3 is TGCGCCAGCAGCTTTAGCGGGGGGTCCTACAATGAGCAGTTCTTC.

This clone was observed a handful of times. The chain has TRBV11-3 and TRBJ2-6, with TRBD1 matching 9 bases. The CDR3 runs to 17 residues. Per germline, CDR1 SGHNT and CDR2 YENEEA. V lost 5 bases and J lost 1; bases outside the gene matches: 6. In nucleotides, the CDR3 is TGTGCCAGCAGCCCCGGGACAGGGAGTTCTGGGGCCAACGTCCTGACTTTC. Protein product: CASSPGTGSSGANVLTF. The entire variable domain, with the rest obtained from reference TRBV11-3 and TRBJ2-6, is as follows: EAGVVQSPRYKIIEKKQPVAFWCNPISGHNTLYWYLQNLGQGPELLIRYENEEAVDDSQLPKDRFSAERLKGVDSTLKIQPAELGDSAVYLCASSPGTGSSGANVLTFGAGSRLTVL.

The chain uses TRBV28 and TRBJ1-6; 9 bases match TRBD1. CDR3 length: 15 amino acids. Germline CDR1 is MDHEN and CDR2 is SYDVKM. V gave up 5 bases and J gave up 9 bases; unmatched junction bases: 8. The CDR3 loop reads CASSPNTGGGSPLHF. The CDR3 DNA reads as TGTGCCAGCAGTCCCAATACAGGGGGCGGTTCACCCCTCCACTTT.

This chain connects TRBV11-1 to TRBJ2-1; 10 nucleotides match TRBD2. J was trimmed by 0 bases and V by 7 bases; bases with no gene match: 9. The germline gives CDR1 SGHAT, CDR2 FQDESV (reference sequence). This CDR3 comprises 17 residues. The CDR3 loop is CASTPAAGGPSYNEQFF. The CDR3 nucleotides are TGTGCCAGCACTCCCGCAGCGGGAGGGCCCTCCTACAATGAGCAGTTCTTC. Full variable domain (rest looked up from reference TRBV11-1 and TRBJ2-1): EAEVAQSPRYKITEKSQAVAFWCDPISGHATLYWYRQILGQGPELLVQFQDESVVDDSQLPKDRFSAERLKGVDSTLKIQPAELGDSAMYLCASTPAAGGPSYNEQFFGPGTRLTVL.

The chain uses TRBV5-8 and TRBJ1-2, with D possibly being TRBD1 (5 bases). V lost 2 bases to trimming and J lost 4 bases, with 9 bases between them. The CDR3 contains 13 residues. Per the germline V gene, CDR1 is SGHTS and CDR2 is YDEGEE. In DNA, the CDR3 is TGTGCCAGCAGCTTACCAGGGTCCTATGGCTACACCTTC. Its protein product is CASSLPGSYGYTF.

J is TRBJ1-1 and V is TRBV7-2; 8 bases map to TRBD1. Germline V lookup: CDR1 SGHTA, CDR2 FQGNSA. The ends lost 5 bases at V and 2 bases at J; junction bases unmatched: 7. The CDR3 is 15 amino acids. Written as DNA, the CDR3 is TGTGCCAGCAGCCCCAAGGACAGGGTAAACACTGAAGCTTTCTTT. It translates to CASSPKDRVNTEAFF.

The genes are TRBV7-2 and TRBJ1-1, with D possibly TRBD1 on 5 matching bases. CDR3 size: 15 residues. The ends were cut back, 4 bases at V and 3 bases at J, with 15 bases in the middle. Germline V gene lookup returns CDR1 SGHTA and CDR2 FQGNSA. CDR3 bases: TGTGCCAGCAGCTACGCACGGGGGTTGGACACTGAAGCTTTCTTT. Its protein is CASSYARGLDTEAFF.

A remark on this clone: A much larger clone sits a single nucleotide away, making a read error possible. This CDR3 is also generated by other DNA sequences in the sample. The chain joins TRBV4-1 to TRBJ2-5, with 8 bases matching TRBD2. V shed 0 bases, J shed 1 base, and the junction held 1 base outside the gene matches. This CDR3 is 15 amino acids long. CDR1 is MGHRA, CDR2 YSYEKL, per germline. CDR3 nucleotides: TGCGCCAGCAGCCAAGATCGGGGGGGCCAAGAGACCCAGTACTTC. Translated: CASSQDRGGQETQYF.